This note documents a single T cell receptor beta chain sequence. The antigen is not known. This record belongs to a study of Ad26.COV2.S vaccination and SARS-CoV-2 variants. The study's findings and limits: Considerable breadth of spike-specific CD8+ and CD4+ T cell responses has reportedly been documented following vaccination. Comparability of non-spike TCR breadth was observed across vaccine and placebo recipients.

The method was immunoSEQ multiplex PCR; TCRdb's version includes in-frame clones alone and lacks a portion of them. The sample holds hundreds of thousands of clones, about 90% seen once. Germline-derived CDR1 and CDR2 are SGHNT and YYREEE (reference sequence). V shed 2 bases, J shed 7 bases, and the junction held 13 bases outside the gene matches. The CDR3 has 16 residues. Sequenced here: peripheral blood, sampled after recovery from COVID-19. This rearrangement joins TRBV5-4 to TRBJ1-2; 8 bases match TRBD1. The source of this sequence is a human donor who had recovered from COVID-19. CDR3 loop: CASSFSPRGQGSGYTF. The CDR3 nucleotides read TGTGCCAGCAGCTTCTCCCCAAGAGGACAGGGCAGTGGCTACACCTTC.